The present T cell receptor beta chain was sequenced within a study of cytomegalovirus exposure and HLA in healthy donors. The PCR used 60 Vbeta and 13 Jbeta primers. Some clones are missing from TCRdb's copy, which holds only in-frame ones; the method was immunoSEQ multiplex PCR. The sample includes roughly 170,000 clones, 80% to 85% of them seen just once. Whole-study results and caveats: A later analysis showed HLA-associated TCR beta chains outstripping equally common others in clonal expansion. The sole available immune exposure information was CMV serostatus.

A note on this clone: The antigen remains unidentified.

Per the germline V gene, CDR1 is SGHRS and CDR2 is YFSETQ. This CDR3 region has 16 residues. The trim removed 0 bases at V and 0 bases at J, leaving 4 bases unmatched. The sequence was obtained from a woman younger than 45 in good health and CMV-seronegative. The rearrangement joins TRBV5-1 to TRBJ2-7, with 9 bases fitting TRBD2. What was sequenced was PBMCs. The CDR3 loop is CASSLGTSGPSYEQYF. The CDR3 nucleotides read TGCGCCAGCAGCTTGGGTACTAGCGGGCCCTCCTACGAGCAGTACTTC. Together with reference TRBV5-1 and TRBJ2-7, the CDR3 gives the full variable domain: KAGVTQTPRYLIKTRGQQVTLSCSPISGHRSVSWYQQTPGQGLQFLFEYFSETQRNKGNFPGRFSGRQFSNSRSEMNVSTLELGDSALYLCASSLGTSGPSYEQYFGPGTRLTVT.